This entry lists 25 T cell receptor beta chains sequenced from one sample in a study of blood T cell repertoires in COVID-19 (dated by TCRdb to 2019 to 2021). The library came from the immunoSEQ multiplex PCR assay. TCRdb took this table from immuneACCESS and kept in-frame rearrangements with V and J called. Such tables lack part of the clones; where checked against another copy, unresolved V genes explain under half of the gap, and the rest is unexplained. Across this sample there are some 110,000 clones, with 90% seen only once. The top ten constitute approximately 1.7% of the sample. Input material: peripheral blood. The source of these receptors is a human donor with active COVID-19. The donor label of this sample is uncertain.

The chain recombines TRBV6-5 with TRBJ2-7; weak D call: TRBD2 (6 bases). Germline lookup yields CDR1 MNHEY and CDR2 SVGAGI. The CDR3 spans 11 residues. The germline V and J ends were trimmed by 6 bases and 3 bases, with 6 bases remaining between them. CDR3 sequence (DNA): TGTGCCAGCAGGCGGGGCTACGAGCAGTACTTC. Translated, it gives CASRRGYEQYF.

The chain is built from TRBV11-2 and TRBJ1-5; D might be TRBD1 (6 bases). The V end was cut by 5 bases, the J end by 0 bases, with 11 bases between. The CDR3 is 15 residues long. Per the germline V gene, CDR1 is SGHAT and CDR2 is FQNNGV. CDR3 in amino acids: CASSDGQLSNQPQHF. The CDR3 DNA reads as TGTGCCAGCAGCGATGGACAGCTTAGCAATCAGCCCCAGCATTTT.

The gene calls are TRBV20-1 and TRBJ2-7, with 10 nucleotides matching TRBD1. The CDR3 totals 13 residues. Germline values: CDR1 DFQATT, CDR2 SNEGSKA (reference sequence). The junction had 3 bases not matched to a gene; V was cut back by 3 bases and J by 4 bases. The CDR3 nucleotides are TGCAGTGCTAGTCGGGACAGGGGATACGAGCAGTACTTC. Protein sequence: CSASRDRGYEQYF.

The V call is TRBV7-3, the J call TRBJ2-3; D might be TRBD1 (6 bases). There are 14 residues in the CDR3. Germline loops: CDR1 SGHTA, CDR2 FQGTGA. The V and J ends lost 3 bases and 0 bases respectively, with 7 bases between them. The CDR3 coding sequence is TGTGCCAGCAGCTTGGGACACAGCACAGATACGCAGTATTTT. This encodes CASSLGHSTDTQYF.

V gene TRBV6-1 combines with J gene TRBJ2-6; the D gene is possibly TRBD2 (5 bases). V was clipped by 2 bases and J by 8 bases, with 10 bases between them. Germline CDR1 MNHNS, CDR2 SASEGT. The CDR3 runs 14 residues. The DNA of the CDR3 is TGTGCCAGCAGTGAATACGGGAAGTCCAACGTCCTGACTTTC. This gives the protein CASSEYGKSNVLTF.

V and J are TRBV2 and TRBJ1-5; 8 bases fit TRBD1. The CDR3 sequence is 15 residues long. V lost 6 bases, J lost 4 bases, and 8 bases stayed unmatched. Germline V lookup: CDR1 SNHLY, CDR2 FYNNEI. This chain's CDR3 is CASSSETGANQPQHF. CDR3 nucleotides: TGTGCCAGCAGCTCAGAGACAGGGGCAAATCAGCCCCAGCATTTT.

This clone was counted only a few times. The CDR3: CASSFAGIDEQYF. CDR3 DNA sequence: TGTGCCAGCAGTTTCGCGGGGATCGACGAGCAGTACTTC. The V gene is TRBV12-3 or TRBV12-4, the J gene TRBJ2-7; possibly TRBD2 for D (6 bases). The V and J ends lost 3 bases and 5 bases respectively, with 11 bases between them. This CDR3 comprises 13 residues.

The chain uses TRBV19 and TRBJ2-1; D is ambiguous. V was clipped by 5 bases and J by 4 bases, with 12 bases between them. The germline gives CDR1 LNHDA, CDR2 SQIVND (reference sequence). CDR3 size: 14 residues. CDR3 DNA sequence: TGTGCCAGTAGTTGGAGAAGTTCTTACAATGAGCAGTTCTTC. Translating gives CASSWRSSYNEQFF. Full variable domain (missing parts from reference TRBV19 and TRBJ2-1): DGGITQSPKYLFRKEGQNVTLSCEQNLNHDAMYWYRQDPGQGLRLIYYSQIVNDFQKGDIAEGYSVSREKKESFPLTVTSAQKNPTAFYLCASSWRSSYNEQFFGPGTRLTVL.

This clone was counted a few times. The chain recombines TRBV2 with TRBJ2-2; TRBD2 agrees at 12 bases. Germline CDR1 is SNHLY and CDR2 is FYNNEI. The CDR3 length is 15 residues. V was pared by 6 bases and J by 8 bases, with 7 bases of the junction left unmatched. CDR3 sequence: CASRLAGGLTGELFF. CDR3 coding DNA: TGTGCCAGCAGACTAGCGGGGGGACTTACGGGGGAGCTGTTTTTT. Filled out from reference TRBV2 and TRBJ2-2, the complete variable domain reads EPEVTQTPSHQVTQMGQEVILRCVPISNHLYFYWYRQILGQKVEFLVSFYNNEISEKSEIFDDQFSVERPDGSNFTLKIRSTKLEDSAMYFCASRLAGGLTGELFFGEGSRLTVL.

The chain links TRBV6-5 to TRBJ1-2; 7 bases fit TRBD1. Trimming cost V 5 bases and J 6 bases; bases outside gene matches: 6. The germline V gene encodes CDR1 MNHEY and CDR2 SVGAGI. The CDR3 runs to 13 residues. CDR3: CASSRQGADGYTF. The DNA of the CDR3 is TGTGCCAGCAGTCGACAGGGAGCCGATGGCTACACCTTC.

The chain joins TRBV7-9 to TRBJ2-2, with 9 bases fitting TRBD1. The V gene's germline CDR1 is SEHNR and CDR2 FQNEAQ (reference sequence). The CDR3 extends over 19 amino acids. The V segment lost 0 bases and the J segment 3 bases; nucleotides outside the gene matches: 11. The CDR3 reads CASSLALDRGNLDTGELFF. CDR3 sequence (DNA): TGTGCCAGCAGCTTAGCTCTGGACAGGGGTAATTTAGACACCGGGGAGCTGTTTTTT. Looking up the rest from reference TRBV7-9 and TRBJ2-2 gives the full variable domain: DTGVSQNPRHKITKRGQNVTFRCDPISEHNRLYWYRQTLGQGPEFLTYFQNEAQLEKSRLLSDRFSAERPKGSFSTLEIQRTEQGDSAMYLCASSLALDRGNLDTGELFFGEGSRLTVL.

This chain joins TRBV5-1 and TRBJ1-2; 8 nucleotides match TRBD1. Per the germline V gene, CDR1 is SGHRS and CDR2 is YFSETQ. The CDR3 contains 14 residues. V was clipped by 1 base and J by 7 bases; unmatched bases: 6. The CDR3 protein is CASSLSPGGSGYTF. Here the CDR3 DNA reads TGCGCCAGCAGCTTGTCTCCAGGGGGCTCTGGCTACACCTTC.

The J gene is TRBJ2-7, the V gene TRBV7-2, with no clear D. The CDR3 has 14 amino acids. CDR1 is SGHTA and CDR2 is FQGNSA in the germline V gene. The V end lost 3 bases, the J end lost 5 bases, and 14 bases lay between the germline ends. The CDR3 coding sequence is TGTGCCAGCAGCTTCCATCCGGGTGTCCACGAGCAGTACTTC. Translated: CASSFHPGVHEQYF.

The V gene is TRBV7-2, the J gene TRBJ2-5; TRBD1 agrees at 10 bases. This CDR3 spans 12 amino acids. V dropped 4 bases and J dropped 7; count of bases not matched to a gene: 0. The germline V gene encodes CDR1 SGHTA and CDR2 FQGNSA. CDR3 loop: CASSWDRGTQYF. The CDR3, as DNA: TGTGCCAGCAGCTGGGACAGGGGGACCCAGTACTTC.

This sequence joins TRBV5-1 and TRBJ2-1, with TRBD1 matching 7 bases. The CDR3 totals 14 residues. The germline gives CDR1 SGHRS, CDR2 YFSETQ. The J segment lost 9 bases and the V segment lost 3 bases, leaving 9 bases of the junction unmatched. The CDR3 here is CASSYRQGMGEQFF. The CDR3 coding sequence is TGCGCCAGCAGCTATCGACAGGGAATGGGTGAGCAGTTCTTC.

The V call is TRBV7-2, the J call TRBJ2-1; 10 positions agree with TRBD2. The CDR3 consists of 17 residues. CDR1 and CDR2 from the germline V gene are SGHTA and FQGNSA. The V segment lost 5 bases and the J segment 7 bases; nucleotides outside the gene matches: 14. As DNA, the CDR3 is TGTGCCAGCAGCCCCCACTTTGGGGGACTAGCGAAAAATGAGCAGTTCTTC. Translated, it gives CASSPHFGGLAKNEQFF.

The rearrangement uses TRBV7-9 and TRBJ1-2, with TRBD1 matching 11 bases. V gave up 0 bases and J gave up 7 bases; unmatched junction bases: 10. Per the germline V gene, CDR1 is SEHNR and CDR2 is FQNEAQ (reference sequence). The CDR3 covers 17 residues. The CDR3 bases are TGTGCCAGCAGCTTAGCTGGACAGGGGGCGCTTGTCTCTGGCTACACCTTC. Translating it yields CASSLAGQGALVSGYTF. Drawing the rest from reference TRBV7-9 and TRBJ1-2, the complete variable domain is DTGVSQNPRHKITKRGQNVTFRCDPISEHNRLYWYRQTLGQGPEFLTYFQNEAQLEKSRLLSDRFSAERPKGSFSTLEIQRTEQGDSAMYLCASSLAGQGALVSGYTFGSGTRLTVV.

This clone was seen a single time. V and J are TRBV5-1 and TRBJ2-1, with 10 nucleotides matching TRBD2. Trimming at V came to 3 bases and at J to 12 bases, leaving 6 bases not matched to a gene. This CDR3 contains 13 residues. In germline, CDR1 is SGHRS, CDR2 YFSETQ. CDR3 nucleotides: TGCGCCAGCAGCTCGACTAGCGGGCGGTCGCAGTTCTTC. This sequence encodes CASSSTSGRSQFF. The full variable domain, its missing parts supplied by reference TRBV5-1 and TRBJ2-1, is KAGVTQTPRYLIKTRGQQVTLSCSPISGHRSVSWYQQTPGQGLQFLFEYFSETQRNKGNFPGRFSGRQFSNSRSEMNVSTLELGDSALYLCASSSTSGRSQFFGPGTRLTVL.

This clone was seen just once. The chain is built from TRBV24-1 and TRBJ2-6; 8 nucleotides align to TRBD1. Looked up from germline, CDR1 is KGHDR and CDR2 is SFDVKD. This CDR3 spans 17 amino acids. Germline trimming cut 4 bases from V and 0 bases from J; bases unmatched to any gene: 4. The CDR3 DNA follows: TGTGCCACCAGTGACGGGGACAGGCTCTCTGGGGCCAACGTCCTGACTTTC. Residues: CATSDGDRLSGANVLTF.

The chain is built from TRBV3-1 (or the pseudogene TRBV3-2) and TRBJ1-2; a weak D match, TRBD1 (5 bases). The CDR3 spans 16 residues. Trimming took 0 bases from V and 4 from J, leaving 15 bases between them. Looked up from germline, CDR1 is LGHDT and CDR2 is YNNKEL (reference sequence). The CDR3 DNA follows: TGTGCCAGCAGCCAAGATTTTCGGGGGGTGGGCTATGGCTACACCTTC. Its protein is CASSQDFRGVGYGYTF.

The CDR3 region is CASSLALGPYEQYF. The CDR3 nucleotides are TGCGCCAGCAGCTTGGCTCTGGGCCCCTACGAGCAGTACTTC. The rearrangement links TRBV5-1 to TRBJ2-7; D is unclear. The CDR3 extends over 14 amino acids. Germline V lookup: CDR1 SGHRS, CDR2 YFSETQ. The V end lost 0 bases, the J end lost 2 bases, and 9 bases lay between the germline ends.

This chain uses TRBV5-4 with TRBJ1-1, with 9 positions matching TRBD1. J was trimmed by 1 base and V by 1 base; bases with no gene match: 2. The CDR3 is 15 amino acids. Per the germline V gene, CDR1 is SGHNT and CDR2 is YYREEE (reference sequence). CDR3 nucleotide sequence: TGTGCCAGCAGCTTGCGGACAGGGGCGAACACTGAAGCTTTCTTT. It yields the protein CASSLRTGANTEAFF. Using reference TRBV5-4 and TRBJ1-1 for the parts outside the CDR3, the full variable domain is ETGVTQSPTHLIKTRGQQVTLRCSSQSGHNTVSWYQQALGQGPQFIFQYYREEENGRGNFPPRFSGLQFPNYSSELNVNALELDDSALYLCASSLRTGANTEAFFGQGTRLTVV.

The chain uses TRBV5-4 and TRBJ1-2; 7 nucleotides align to TRBD1. The CDR3 consists of 14 residues. V trimming: 4 bases; J trimming: 3 bases; junction bases outside the gene matches: 6. Looked up from germline, CDR1 is SGHNT and CDR2 is YYREEE (reference sequence). CDR3 sequence reads: CASSTWTGDYGYTF. CDR3 DNA sequence: TGTGCCAGCAGCACCTGGACAGGAGACTATGGCTACACCTTC.

The V call is TRBV9, the J call TRBJ2-5; 10 positions match TRBD2. This CDR3 has 16 amino acids. The germline V gene has CDR1 SGDLS and CDR2 YYNGEE. Trimming at V came to 0 bases and at J to 4 bases, leaving 6 bases not matched to a gene. CDR3 nucleotides: TGTGCCAGCAGCGTAGGGCTAGCGGGGGAGGGAGAGACCCAGTACTTC. It specifies CASSVGLAGEGETQYF.

The rearrangement joins TRBV5-1 to TRBJ2-1, with D possibly TRBD1 on 5 matching bases. The germline V gene has CDR1 SGHRS and CDR2 YFSETQ. V was shortened by 4 bases and J by 0 bases, with 17 bases between the two germline ends. The CDR3 covers 17 residues. The chain's CDR3 is CASSPGAGLSSYNEQFF. CDR3 bases: TGCGCCAGCAGCCCTGGGGCCGGGTTGAGCTCCTACAATGAGCAGTTCTTC. Variable domain in full (rest from reference TRBV5-1 and TRBJ2-1): KAGVTQTPRYLIKTRGQQVTLSCSPISGHRSVSWYQQTPGQGLQFLFEYFSETQRNKGNFPGRFSGRQFSNSRSEMNVSTLELGDSALYLCASSPGAGLSSYNEQFFGPGTRLTVL.